These 8 T cell receptor beta chains came from one sample sequenced in a study of T cells expressing NK-cell markers. Each CDR3 protein gets one entry in TCRdb, which reprocessed the 5' RACE reads and gives no DNA. The sample data list under 35,000 distinct CDR3 sequences. The sequenced sample consisted of blood T cells: a sorted CD56 or NKG2C T cell subset, CD4+ or CD8+ T cells, or bulk PBMC T cells (not recorded which). These receptors came from a woman between 18 and 75 years old in good health.

This chain links TRBV4-1 with TRBJ2-3; without DNA, the TCRdb call of TRBD1 cannot be checked. CDR3 length: 17 residues. CDR1 is MGHRA and CDR2 is YSYEKL in the germline V gene. The CDR3 protein is CASSQERIQGARDTQYF.

The chain links TRBV24-1 to TRBJ2-7; the TRBD1 assignment by TCRdb is unverifiable without DNA. This CDR3 is built from 16 residues. Germline V gene lookup returns CDR1 KGHDR and CDR2 SFDVKD. The CDR3 sequence: CATSDETGTGTYEQYF.

The chain combines TRBV7-9 with TRBJ2-1; TCRdb returns TRBD2, unconfirmable since there is no DNA. There are 16 residues in the CDR3. CDR1 is SEHNR and CDR2 is FQNEAQ in the germline V gene (reference sequence). Here the CDR3 reads CASSLAAGGPYNEQFF.

J is TRBJ2-2 and V is TRBV27; the TRBD2 assignment by TCRdb is unverifiable without DNA. Germline V gene lookup returns CDR1 MNHEY and CDR2 SMNVEV (reference sequence). CDR3 length equals 14 residues. The CDR3 here is CATGTSGSPGELFF.

The chain is built from TRBV27 and TRBJ1-6; TCRdb proposes TRBD1, but this gene call is untestable without DNA. The CDR3 sequence is 14 residues long. Germline CDR1 and CDR2: MNHEY and SMNVEV (reference sequence). CDR3 residues: CASSPRDPASPLHF.

V gene TRBV2 combines with J gene TRBJ2-3; TCRdb names TRBD1, which stays unverified in the absence of DNA. CDR1 is SNHLY, CDR2 FYNNEI, per germline. The length of the CDR3 is 16 residues. CDR3 loop: CASRGWTGWSTDTQYF.

This chain uses TRBV24-1 with TRBJ2-2. CDR3 length: 15 amino acids. CDR1 is KGHDR and CDR2 is SFDVKD in the germline V gene. The CDR3 loop reads CATSDLQSATGELFF.

This rearrangement joins TRBV9 to TRBJ2-3; TCRdb designates TRBD2, a call that cannot be tested without DNA. CDR3 size: 16 residues. Germline CDR1 and CDR2: SGDLS and YYNGEE. The CDR3 sequence: CASSVGGGRASDTQYF.